This T cell receptor (beta chain) was retrieved from a study of T cell responses to AZD1222 COVID-19 vaccine. In regard to this clone: Its antigen is not identified.

The CDR3 loop spans 16 amino acids. Germline V CDR1 and CDR2: LGHDT, YNNKEL (reference sequence). The V gene lost 1 base and the J gene lost 7 bases, with 16 bases spanning the gap. Generated by immunoSEQ multiplex PCR, the TCRdb table keeps only in-frame clones and is missing some. The sample has roughly 100,000 clones; roughly 91% are singletons. Study-level results: Spike was spanned by vaccine-associated CD4 TCRs, with dominance at 160-218 and 743-854. Mostly white British, mostly female donors; authors suggested clonal diversity may be underestimated.

The chain links TRBV3-1 (or the pseudogene TRBV3-2) to TRBJ1-4, with D perhaps matching TRBD1 (6 bases). The sequence was obtained from an adult in good health. Source: peripheral blood, taken on day 0 of AZD1222 vaccination. This CDR3 is CASSQVVGGVGEKLFF. The CDR3, as DNA: TGTGCCAGCAGCCAAGTCGTGGGGGGCGTAGGTGAAAAACTGTTTTTT.